These 10 T cell receptor beta chains were sequenced from one sample in a study of T cells in localized non-small cell lung cancer. Here immunoSEQ multiplex PCR was the method, and the copy in TCRdb shows in-frame clones only, minus some. The repertoire has about 3,000 clones, approximately 19% of them found once; the top ten carry roughly 20%. Sequences were derived from lung tumor tissue, sampled before any cancer treatment. These receptors were taken from a man between 40 and 69 years old with stage I squamous cell lung carcinoma.

The chain is built from TRBV11-3 and TRBJ1-1; 9 positions match TRBD1. The CDR3 covers 14 residues. Germline V gene data show CDR1 as SGHNT and CDR2 as YENEEA. The J segment lost 4 bases and the V segment lost 6 bases, leaving 6 bases of the junction unmatched. The CDR3 DNA is TGTGCCAGCAGTTGGGGACAGGGCAGCACTGAAGCTTTCTTT. Its protein product is CASSWGQGSTEAFF.

The chain employs TRBV29-1 and TRBJ2-2; TRBD1 matches 10 bases. V lost 5 bases and J lost 5; bases outside the gene matches: 8. Germline loops: CDR1 SQVTM, CDR2 ANQGSEA. The CDR3 is 15 residues long. Here the CDR3 reads CSVSTGTGATGELFF. The CDR3 bases are TGCAGCGTTTCTACGGGGACAGGGGCGACCGGGGAGCTGTTTTTT.

This clone was seen only a few times. The chain joins TRBV28 to TRBJ1-2; 7 bases align to TRBD1. Germline V CDR1 and CDR2: MDHEN, SYDVKM. Unmatched junction bases numbered 2, after V lost 2 bases and J lost 2 bases. This CDR3 spans 14 amino acids. CDR3 loop: CASSLQGGNYGYTF. CDR3 DNA sequence: TGTGCCAGCAGTTTACAGGGGGGAAACTATGGCTACACCTTC.

The gene calls are TRBV19 and TRBJ2-2, with 13 bases fitting TRBD2. The trim removed 1 base at V and 12 bases at J, leaving 5 bases unmatched. From germline, CDR1 is LNHDA and CDR2 SQIVND (reference sequence). CDR3 length: 15 residues. CDR3 loop: CASSIGTSGGSKLFF. In DNA, the CDR3 is TGTGCCAGTAGTATAGGGACTAGCGGGGGCTCCAAGCTGTTTTTT.

The genes are TRBV6-8 and TRBJ1-2; 10 nucleotides match TRBD1. The germline V gene has CDR1 MNHGY and CDR2 SAAAGT. The trim removed 5 bases at V and 8 bases at J, leaving 11 bases unmatched. The length of the CDR3 is 15 residues. The CDR3 spells CASSGLGDRGRGYTF. In nucleotides, the CDR3 is TGTGCCAGCAGTGGCCTCGGAGACAGGGGGCGAGGCTACACCTTC.

This chain joins TRBV11-3 and TRBJ2-3; 7 bases align to TRBD1. This CDR3 has 15 residues. V trimming: 3 bases; J trimming: 3 bases; junction bases outside the gene matches: 6. CDR1 and CDR2 (germline): SGHNT, YENEEA. The CDR3 reads CASSFRGKLTDTQYF. CDR3 in DNA: TGTGCCAGCAGCTTCAGGGGGAAGTTAACAGATACGCAGTATTTT.

This clone has only a few counts. The J gene is TRBJ2-2, the V gene TRBV6-8; D unresolved. Germline CDR1 MNHGY, CDR2 SAAAGT. The CDR3 is 12 amino acids. Trimming removed 5 bases at V and 5 bases at J, with 6 bases between. The CDR3 reads CASSPQTGELFF. Here the CDR3 DNA reads TGTGCCAGCAGTCCTCAGACCGGGGAGCTGTTTTTT.

The chain links TRBV5-1 to TRBJ2-2, with 8 bases matching TRBD1. Germline CDR1 SGHRS, CDR2 YFSETQ. With V trimmed by 6 bases and J by 4 bases, 8 bases remained unmatched. The CDR3 extends over 15 amino acids. DNA for the CDR3: TGCGCCAGCAATGAAGACAGGGGTGGCACCGGGGAGCTGTTTTTT. The encoded protein is CASNEDRGGTGELFF.

J is TRBJ2-5 and V is TRBV25-1; TRBD2 aligns across 11 bases. V lost 4 bases to trimming and J lost 5 bases; unmatched junction nucleotides: 6. Germline loops: CDR1 MGHDK, CDR2 SYGVNS. This CDR3 region has 15 residues. The CDR3 sequence: CASSVSGGAIETQYF. CDR3 sequence (DNA): TGTGCCAGCAGTGTTAGCGGGGGGGCCATTGAGACCCAGTACTTC.

V is TRBV11-3 and J is TRBJ1-3, with 12 positions matching TRBD1. The germline CDR1 and CDR2 sequences are SGHNT and YENEEA. The CDR3 length is 14 residues. V was clipped by 5 bases and J by 6 bases; unmatched bases: 2. CDR3 residues: CASSTGQGANTIYF. DNA of the CDR3: TGTGCCAGCAGCACGGGACAGGGGGCAAACACCATATATTTT.